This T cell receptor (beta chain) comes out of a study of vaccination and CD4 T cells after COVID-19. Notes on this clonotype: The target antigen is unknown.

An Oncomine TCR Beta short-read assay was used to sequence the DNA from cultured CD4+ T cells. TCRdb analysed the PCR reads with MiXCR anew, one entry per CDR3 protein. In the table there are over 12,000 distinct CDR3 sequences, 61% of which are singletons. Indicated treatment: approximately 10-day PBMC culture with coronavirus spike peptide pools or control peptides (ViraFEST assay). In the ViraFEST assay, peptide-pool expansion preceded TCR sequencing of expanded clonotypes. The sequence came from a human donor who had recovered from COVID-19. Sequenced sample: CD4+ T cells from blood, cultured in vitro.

CDR3 DNA: TGCGCCAGCAGCTTAGAACCGGGACAGGGAGTATTGGACACTGAAGCTTTCTTT. The encoded protein is CASSLEPGQGVLDTEAFF. J is TRBJ1-1 and V is TRBV5-1; 9 nucleotides align to TRBD1. V trimming: 2 bases; J trimming: 3 bases; junction bases outside the gene matches: 14. The V gene's germline CDR1 is SGHRS and CDR2 YFSETQ. The length of the CDR3 is 18 residues.